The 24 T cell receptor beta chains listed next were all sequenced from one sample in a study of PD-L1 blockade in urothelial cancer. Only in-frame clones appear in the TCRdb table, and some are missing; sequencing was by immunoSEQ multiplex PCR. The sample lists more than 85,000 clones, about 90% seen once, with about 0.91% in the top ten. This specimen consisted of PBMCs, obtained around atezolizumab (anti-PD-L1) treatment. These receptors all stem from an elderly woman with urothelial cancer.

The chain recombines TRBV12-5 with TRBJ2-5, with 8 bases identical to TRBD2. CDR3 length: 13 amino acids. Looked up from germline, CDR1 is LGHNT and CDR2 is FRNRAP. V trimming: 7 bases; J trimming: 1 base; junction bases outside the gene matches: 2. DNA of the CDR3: TGTGCTAGTGCCCTAGCGGGCCAAGAGACCCAGTACTTC. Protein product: CASALAGQETQYF.

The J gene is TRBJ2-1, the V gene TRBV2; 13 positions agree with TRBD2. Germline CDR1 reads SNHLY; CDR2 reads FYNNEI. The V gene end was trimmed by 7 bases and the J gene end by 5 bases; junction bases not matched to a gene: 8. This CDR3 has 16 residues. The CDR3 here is CASTGGTSGAHNEQFF. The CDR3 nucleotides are TGTGCCAGCACTGGAGGGACTAGCGGGGCCCACAATGAGCAGTTCTTC.

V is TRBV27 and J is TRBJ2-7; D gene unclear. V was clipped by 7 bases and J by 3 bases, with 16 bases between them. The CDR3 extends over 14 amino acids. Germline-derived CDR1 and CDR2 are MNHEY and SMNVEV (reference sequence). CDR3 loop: CASTKVGRDYEQYF. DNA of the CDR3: TGTGCCAGCACCAAAGTCGGTAGAGACTACGAGCAGTACTTC.

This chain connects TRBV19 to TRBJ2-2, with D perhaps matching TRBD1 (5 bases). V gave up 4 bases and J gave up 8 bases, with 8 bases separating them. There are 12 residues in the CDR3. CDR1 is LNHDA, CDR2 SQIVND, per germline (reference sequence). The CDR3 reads CASSTGFGELFF. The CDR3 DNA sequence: TGTGCCAGTAGTACAGGGTTTGGGGAGCTGTTTTTT.

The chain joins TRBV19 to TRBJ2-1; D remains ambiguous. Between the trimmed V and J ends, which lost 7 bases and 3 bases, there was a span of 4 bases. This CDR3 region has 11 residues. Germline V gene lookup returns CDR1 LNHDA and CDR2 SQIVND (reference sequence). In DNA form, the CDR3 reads TGTGCCAGTACCTACTACAATGAGCAGTTCTTC. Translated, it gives CASTYYNEQFF. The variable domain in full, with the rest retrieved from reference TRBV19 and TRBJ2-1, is DGGITQSPKYLFRKEGQNVTLSCEQNLNHDAMYWYRQDPGQGLRLIYYSQIVNDFQKGDIAEGYSVSREKKESFPLTVTSAQKNPTAFYLCASTYYNEQFFGPGTRLTVL.

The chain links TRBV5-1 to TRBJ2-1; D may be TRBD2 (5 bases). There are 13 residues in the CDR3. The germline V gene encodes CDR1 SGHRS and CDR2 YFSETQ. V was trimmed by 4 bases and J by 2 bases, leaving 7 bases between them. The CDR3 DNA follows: TGCGCCAGCAGCAGGGAGCCCTACAATGAGCAGTTCTTC. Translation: CASSREPYNEQFF. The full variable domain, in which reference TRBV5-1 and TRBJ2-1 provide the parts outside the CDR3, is KAGVTQTPRYLIKTRGQQVTLSCSPISGHRSVSWYQQTPGQGLQFLFEYFSETQRNKGNFPGRFSGRQFSNSRSEMNVSTLELGDSALYLCASSREPYNEQFFGPGTRLTVL.

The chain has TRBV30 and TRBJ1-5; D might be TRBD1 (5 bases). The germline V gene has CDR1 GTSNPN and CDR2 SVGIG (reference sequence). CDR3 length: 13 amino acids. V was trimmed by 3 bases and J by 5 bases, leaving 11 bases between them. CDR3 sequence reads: CAWSQGRDQPQHF. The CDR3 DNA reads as TGTGCCTGGAGCCAGGGCAGGGATCAGCCCCAGCATTTT.

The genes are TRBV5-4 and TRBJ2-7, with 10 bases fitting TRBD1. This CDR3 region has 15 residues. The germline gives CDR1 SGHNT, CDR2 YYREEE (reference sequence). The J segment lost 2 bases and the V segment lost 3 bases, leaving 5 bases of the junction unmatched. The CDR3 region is CASSWDRGPTYEQYF. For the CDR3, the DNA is TGTGCCAGCAGCTGGGACAGGGGCCCGACCTACGAGCAGTACTTC.

The CDR3 loop is CASSPRTGDGYTF. DNA of the CDR3: TGTGCCAGCTCTCCCCGGACAGGGGATGGCTACACCTTC. The chain uses TRBV18 and TRBJ1-2; 9 nucleotides match TRBD1. Germline loops: CDR1 KGHSH, CDR2 LQKENI. Trimming at V came to 6 bases and at J to 6 bases, leaving 5 bases not matched to a gene. The CDR3 loop spans 13 amino acids. Using reference TRBV18 and TRBJ1-2 for the parts outside the CDR3, the full variable domain is NAGVMQNPRHLVRRRGQEARLRCSPMKGHSHVYWYRQLPEEGLKFMVYLQKENIIDESGMPKERFSAEFPKEGPSILRIQQVVRGDSAAYFCASSPRTGDGYTFGSGTRLTVV.

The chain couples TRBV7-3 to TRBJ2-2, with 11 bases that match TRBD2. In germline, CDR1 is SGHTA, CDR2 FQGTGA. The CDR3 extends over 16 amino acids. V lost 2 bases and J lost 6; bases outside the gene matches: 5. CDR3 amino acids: CASSLFTSGSSGELFF. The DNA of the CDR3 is TGTGCCAGCAGCTTATTTACTAGCGGGAGCTCCGGGGAGCTGTTTTTT.

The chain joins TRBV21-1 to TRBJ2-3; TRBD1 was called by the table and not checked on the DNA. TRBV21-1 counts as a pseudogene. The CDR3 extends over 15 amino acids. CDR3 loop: CASSIGHCVTDTQYF. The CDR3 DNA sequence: TGTGCCAGCAGCATCGGACACTGTGTTACAGATACGCAGTATTTT.

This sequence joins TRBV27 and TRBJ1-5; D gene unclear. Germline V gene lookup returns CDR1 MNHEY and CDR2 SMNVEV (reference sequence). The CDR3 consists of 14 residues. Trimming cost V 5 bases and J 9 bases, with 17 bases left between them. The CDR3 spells CASSPSTRPGPQHF. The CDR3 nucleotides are TGTGCCAGCAGTCCCTCGACAAGGCCCGGGCCCCAGCATTTT.

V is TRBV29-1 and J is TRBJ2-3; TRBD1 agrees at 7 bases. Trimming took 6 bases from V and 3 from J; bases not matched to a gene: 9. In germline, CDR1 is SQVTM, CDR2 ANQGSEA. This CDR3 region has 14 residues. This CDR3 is CSVLTGTATDTQYF. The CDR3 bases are TGCAGCGTGTTGACCGGGACAGCGACAGATACGCAGTATTTT.

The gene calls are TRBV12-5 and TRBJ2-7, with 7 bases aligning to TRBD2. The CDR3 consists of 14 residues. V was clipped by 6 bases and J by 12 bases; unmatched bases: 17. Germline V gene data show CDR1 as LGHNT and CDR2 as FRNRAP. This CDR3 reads CASGCRTAGSLRYF. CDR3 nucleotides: TGTGCTAGTGGATGCCGCACAGCGGGATCCCTGCGGTACTTC.

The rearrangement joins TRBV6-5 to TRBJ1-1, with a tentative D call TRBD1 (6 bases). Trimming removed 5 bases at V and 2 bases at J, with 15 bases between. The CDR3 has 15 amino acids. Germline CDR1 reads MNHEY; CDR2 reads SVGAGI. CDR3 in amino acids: CASSAEGGANTEAFF. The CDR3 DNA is TGTGCCAGCAGTGCCGAGGGGGGGGCTAACACTGAAGCTTTCTTT.

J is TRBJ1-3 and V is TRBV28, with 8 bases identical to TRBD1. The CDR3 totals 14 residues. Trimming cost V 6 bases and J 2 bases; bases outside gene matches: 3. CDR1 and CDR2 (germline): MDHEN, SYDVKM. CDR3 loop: CASSRQGTGNTIYF. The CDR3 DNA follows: TGTGCCAGCAGCCGACAGGGGACTGGAAACACCATATATTTT. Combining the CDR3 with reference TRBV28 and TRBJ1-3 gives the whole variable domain DVKVTQSSRYLVKRTGEKVFLECVQDMDHENMFWYRQDPGLGLRLIYFSYDVKMKEKGDIPEGYSVSREKKERFSLILESASTNQTSMYLCASSRQGTGNTIYFGEGSWLTVV.

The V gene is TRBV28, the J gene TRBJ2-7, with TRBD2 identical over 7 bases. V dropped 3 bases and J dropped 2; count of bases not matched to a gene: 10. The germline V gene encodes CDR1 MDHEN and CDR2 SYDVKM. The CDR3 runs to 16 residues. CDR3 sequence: CASSLGSRLAPYEQYF. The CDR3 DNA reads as TGTGCCAGCAGTTTGGGATCCCGACTAGCACCCTACGAGCAGTACTTC. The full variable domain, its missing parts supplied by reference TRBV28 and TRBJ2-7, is DVKVTQSSRYLVKRTGEKVFLECVQDMDHENMFWYRQDPGLGLRLIYFSYDVKMKEKGDIPEGYSVSREKKERFSLILESASTNQTSMYLCASSLGSRLAPYEQYFGPGTRLTVT.

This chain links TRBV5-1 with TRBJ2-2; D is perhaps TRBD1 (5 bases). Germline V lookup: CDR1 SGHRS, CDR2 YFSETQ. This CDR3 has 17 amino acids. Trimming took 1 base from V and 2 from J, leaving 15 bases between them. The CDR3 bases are TGCGCCAGCAGCTTGTCAGGCGCGACAGCTAACACCGGGGAGCTGTTTTTT. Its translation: CASSLSGATANTGELFF.

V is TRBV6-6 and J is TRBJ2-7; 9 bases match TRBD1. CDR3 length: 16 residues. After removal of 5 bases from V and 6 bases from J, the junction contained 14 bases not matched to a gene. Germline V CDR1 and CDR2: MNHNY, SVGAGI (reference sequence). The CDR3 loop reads CASSPLDRGGPREQYF. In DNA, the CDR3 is TGTGCCAGCAGTCCACTGGACAGGGGAGGTCCCCGCGAGCAGTACTTC.

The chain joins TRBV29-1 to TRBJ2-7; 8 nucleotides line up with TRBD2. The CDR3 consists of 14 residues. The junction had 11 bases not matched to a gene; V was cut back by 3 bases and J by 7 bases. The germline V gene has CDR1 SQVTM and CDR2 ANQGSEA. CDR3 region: CSVEKAGVSGEQYF. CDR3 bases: TGCAGCGTTGAGAAAGCGGGAGTATCGGGGGAGCAGTACTTC.

CDR3 sequence reads: CASSLQGVGAGELFF. CDR3 nucleotide sequence: TGTGCCAGCAGCTTACAAGGCGTTGGAGCCGGGGAGCTGTTTTTT. This chain links TRBV7-2 with TRBJ2-2; D unclear. The CDR3 runs 15 residues. V lost 2 bases and J lost 6, with 13 bases in between. Germline CDR1 is SGHTA and CDR2 is FQGNSA.

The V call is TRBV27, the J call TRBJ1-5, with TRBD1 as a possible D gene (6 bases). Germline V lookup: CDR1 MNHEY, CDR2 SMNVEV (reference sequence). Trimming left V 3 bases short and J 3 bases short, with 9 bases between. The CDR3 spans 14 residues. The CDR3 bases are TGTGCCAGCAGTTTCGGGACAAACAATCAGCCCCAGCATTTT. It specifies CASSFGTNNQPQHF.

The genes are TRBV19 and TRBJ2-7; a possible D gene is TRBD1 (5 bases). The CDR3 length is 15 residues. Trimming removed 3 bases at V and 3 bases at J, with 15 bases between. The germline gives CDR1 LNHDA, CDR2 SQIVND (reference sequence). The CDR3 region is CASSMGLSPLYEQYF. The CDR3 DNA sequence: TGTGCCAGTAGTATGGGGCTTTCTCCCCTCTACGAGCAGTACTTC.

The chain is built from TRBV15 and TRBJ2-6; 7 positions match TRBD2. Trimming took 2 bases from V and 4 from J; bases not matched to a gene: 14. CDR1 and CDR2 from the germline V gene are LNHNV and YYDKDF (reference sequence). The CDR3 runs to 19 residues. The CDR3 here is CATSRSAGRGVSGANVLTF. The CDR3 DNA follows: TGTGCCACCAGCAGAAGCGCGGGACGGGGGGTGAGCGGGGCCAACGTCCTGACTTTC.